Below are 20 T cell receptor beta chains sequenced from a single sample in a study of T-cell memory formation after mild COVID-19. TCRdb processed the 5' RACE reads anew with MiXCR; each CDR3 protein has one entry. The data hold approximately 300,000 distinct CDR3 sequences, with 15% to 20% observed a single time. The sample was PBMCs or a T cell subset sorted from them (not recorded which). The receptors shown here come from a man between 18 and 29 years old who had mild COVID-19 (a few samples of this study predate the infection). Cell type and time point are not known.

V usage is TRBV6-5 and J usage is TRBJ2-2, with D perhaps matching TRBD1 (5 bases). Germline assignment: CDR1 MNHEY and CDR2 SVGAGI. This CDR3 has 15 residues. Trimming shortened V by 0 bases and J by 6 bases, and 11 bases separated the two germline ends. The CDR3 region is CASSYSGAGPGELFF. CDR3 DNA: TGTGCCAGCAGTTACTCAGGGGCAGGACCCGGGGAGCTGTTTTTT.

In its sample, this clonotype was seen a few times. Mismatch with germline at one junction end may stem from a read error. J is TRBJ1-2 and V is TRBV11-2; no clear D. The CDR3 totals 8 residues. The germline CDR1 and CDR2 sequences are SGHAT and FQNNGV. CDR3 region: CASSLRIF. The DNA of the CDR3 is TGTGCCAGCAGCCTACGAATCTTC.

The chain is built from TRBV12-3 or TRBV12-4 and TRBJ1-1; D perhaps matches TRBD1 (6 bases). The length of the CDR3 is 16 residues. Deletions cut 3 bases from V and 1 base from J, with 15 bases between. The CDR3 bases are TGTGCCAGCAGTTTTATTCAGGGGCTATCGAACACTGAAGCTTTCTTT. This codes for CASSFIQGLSNTEAFF.

This clonotype was recorded a few times. The J gene is TRBJ2-1, the V gene TRBV10-3, with D hard to call. The CDR3 covers 12 residues. Germline CDR1 ENHRY, CDR2 SYGVKD. Trimming took off 0 bases at V and 10 bases at J, with 7 bases between the two ends. CDR3 amino acids: CAISESEREQFF. CDR3 DNA: TGTGCCATCAGTGAGTCCGAGAGGGAGCAGTTCTTC.

The chain has TRBV20-1 and TRBJ2-3; D gene uncertain. Trimming cost V 4 bases and J 2 bases, with 7 bases left between them. Germline V gene sequence: CDR1 DFQATT, CDR2 SNEGSKA (reference sequence). The CDR3 contains 12 residues. Here the CDR3 reads CSAISATDTQYF. The CDR3 bases are TGCAGTGCTATATCAGCCACAGATACGCAGTATTTT.

This clonotype was found a few times. The V and J genes are TRBV20-1 and TRBJ2-7, with TRBD2 matching 8 bases. Germline CDR1 is DFQATT and CDR2 is SNEGSKA (reference sequence). The V segment lost 2 bases and the J segment 3 bases; nucleotides outside the gene matches: 9. This CDR3 is 15 amino acids long. CDR3 sequence: CSARFGPSGYYEQYF. Here the CDR3 DNA reads TGCAGTGCTAGATTTGGGCCTAGCGGGTACTACGAGCAGTACTTC.

The chain carries TRBV5-5 and TRBJ1-1; TRBD1 aligns across 10 bases. There are 14 residues in the CDR3. The junction had 5 bases not matched to a gene; V was cut back by 3 bases and J by 6 bases. Germline-derived CDR1 and CDR2 are SGHKS and YYEKEE (reference sequence). This CDR3 is CASSWTGGGSEAFF. As DNA, the CDR3 is TGTGCCAGCAGCTGGACAGGGGGTGGATCTGAAGCTTTCTTT.

CDR3 sequence (DNA): TGTGCCACCAGCAGAGGACTGCAGACTACGCAGTATTTT. Translating gives CATSRGLQTTQYF. The rearrangement joins TRBV15 to TRBJ2-3; D not certain. There are 13 residues in the CDR3. Trimming pared 1 base from V and 8 bases from J, leaving 10 bases between. CDR1 LNHNV and CDR2 YYDKDF come from the germline V gene (reference sequence). The whole variable domain, filled in from reference TRBV15 and TRBJ2-3, reads DAMVIQNPRYQVTQFGKPVTLSCSQTLNHNVMYWYQQKSSQAPKLLFHYYDKDFNNEADTPDNFQSRRPNTSFCFLDIRSPGLGDTAMYLCATSRGLQTTQYFGPGTRLTVL.

The V call is TRBV15, the J call TRBJ1-3; D remains unclear. CDR3 size: 14 residues. V was cut by 4 bases and J by 0 bases, with 7 bases left in between. Germline assignment: CDR1 LNHNV and CDR2 YYDKDF (reference sequence). The CDR3 spells CATSTGGSGNTIYF. The CDR3 region has the DNA TGTGCCACCAGCACTGGAGGCTCTGGAAACACCATATATTTT.

The V and J genes are TRBV5-1 and TRBJ1-1, with TRBD1 matching 9 bases. The CDR3 has 15 residues. The V gene end was trimmed by 0 bases and the J gene end by 3 bases; junction bases not matched to a gene: 3. Germline V CDR1 and CDR2: SGHRS, YFSETQ. CDR3 region: CASSLVQGADTEAFF. The DNA for the CDR3 is TGCGCCAGCAGCTTGGTACAGGGGGCTGACACTGAAGCTTTCTTT.

The V gene is TRBV27, the J gene TRBJ2-7, with D perhaps TRBD2 (6 bases). The CDR3 has 14 residues. Looked up from germline, CDR1 is MNHEY and CDR2 is SMNVEV (reference sequence). V lost 2 bases and J lost 5, with 13 bases in between. CDR3 in amino acids: CASSLSVGGDEQYV. Here the CDR3 DNA reads TGTGCCAGCAGTTTAAGCGTGGGCGGGGACGAGCAGTACGTC.

The chain carries TRBV5-1 and TRBJ1-2; TRBD1 aligns across 12 bases. Germline CDR1 reads SGHRS; CDR2 reads YFSETQ. Trimming at V came to 4 bases and at J to 6 bases, leaving 4 bases not matched to a gene. The CDR3 length is 14 residues. CDR3 sequence: CASSEGQGANGYTF. In DNA form, the CDR3 reads TGCGCCAGCAGCGAGGGACAGGGGGCGAATGGCTACACCTTC. Using reference TRBV5-1 and TRBJ1-2 for the parts outside the CDR3, the full variable domain is KAGVTQTPRYLIKTRGQQVTLSCSPISGHRSVSWYQQTPGQGLQFLFEYFSETQRNKGNFPGRFSGRQFSNSRSEMNVSTLELGDSALYLCASSEGQGANGYTFGSGTRLTVV.

The chain combines TRBV11-2 with TRBJ2-1, with TRBD2 identical over 11 bases. Germline V lookup: CDR1 SGHAT, CDR2 FQNNGV. Losses at the gene ends were 5 bases for V and 7 bases for J; bases not matched to a gene: 4. The CDR3 consists of 14 residues. CDR3 nucleotide sequence: TGTGCCAGCAGCCTTAGCGGGAGGGCAAATGAGCAGTTCTTC. It codes for CASSLSGRANEQFF.

The rearrangement links TRBV11-2 to TRBJ2-1, with TRBD2 matching 9 bases. The germline CDR1 and CDR2 sequences are SGHAT and FQNNGV. CDR3 length equals 17 residues. V was clipped by 2 bases and J by 4 bases; unmatched bases: 9. The CDR3 nucleotides read TGTGCCAGCAGCTTAATTCCAGCGGGGGGACATTACAATGAGCAGTTCTTC. Its translation: CASSLIPAGGHYNEQFF.

There are a few counts of this clonotype. The chain employs TRBV6-2 or TRBV6-3 and TRBJ1-5; 8 bases are shared with TRBD1. Germline loops: CDR1 MNHEY, CDR2 SVGEGT. The V and J ends lost 2 bases and 3 bases, in that order; junction bases with no gene match: 3. The CDR3 contains 15 residues. CDR3 region: CASSYRQGNNQPQHF. For the CDR3, the DNA is TGTGCCAGCAGTTACCGACAGGGGAACAATCAGCCCCAGCATTTT.

In this sample, this clonotype turned up once. V gene TRBV20-1 combines with J gene TRBJ1-1; no definite D call. The CDR3 covers 13 residues. The V end lost 3 bases, the J end lost 2 bases, and 10 bases lay between the germline ends. Germline CDR1 DFQATT, CDR2 SNEGSKA (reference sequence). The CDR3 sequence: CSASSQRNTEAFF. The CDR3, as DNA: TGCAGTGCTAGTTCACAGAGAAACACTGAAGCTTTCTTT.

The rearrangement links TRBV27 to TRBJ1-1; D is unresolved. Germline assignment: CDR1 MNHEY and CDR2 SMNVEV (reference sequence). The CDR3 contains 15 residues. The V gene lost 3 bases and the J gene lost 5 bases, with 16 bases spanning the gap. The CDR3 here is CASSFGSHQGTEAFF. DNA for the CDR3: TGTGCCAGCAGTTTCGGGAGCCACCAAGGGACTGAAGCTTTCTTT.

The chain uses TRBV9 and TRBJ2-1; 10 bases fit TRBD1. Trimming took 7 bases from V and 7 from J; bases not matched to a gene: 5. The CDR3 length is 13 residues. CDR1 is SGDLS and CDR2 is YYNGEE in the germline V gene. This CDR3 reads CASDRTGGNEQFF. The CDR3 DNA sequence: TGTGCCAGCGACCGGACAGGGGGTAATGAGCAGTTCTTC.

In its sample, this clonotype was seen a few times. CDR3 residues: CASSLATTRNTEAFF. In DNA form, the CDR3 reads TGTGCCAGCAGCTTAGCGACGACCAGGAACACTGAAGCTTTCTTT. This chain connects TRBV7-9 to TRBJ1-1; D ambiguous. Germline CDR1 SEHNR, CDR2 FQNEAQ (reference sequence). This CDR3 has 15 residues. Trimming took 0 bases from V and 1 from J, leaving 9 bases between them.

The rearrangement links TRBV19 to TRBJ2-1; D gene unclear. Trimming stripped 3 bases from V and 4 bases from J, with 7 bases between. The CDR3 has 13 residues. Germline V gene sequence: CDR1 LNHDA, CDR2 SQIVND (reference sequence). The DNA of the CDR3 is TGTGCCAGTAGTATTTCCCCATACAATGAGCAGTTCTTC. This translates into CASSISPYNEQFF.